This record looks at one TCR beta chain sequence and its context. Antigen specificity is unknown. The germline V gene has CDR1 MNHEY and CDR2 SMNVEV (reference sequence). V lost 4 bases to trimming and J lost 6 bases; unmatched junction nucleotides: 5. The CDR3 has 14 residues. The data derive from a study of cytomegalovirus exposure and HLA in healthy donors. The study, taken as a whole, reports: The study designated 150 or so TCR beta chains cytomegalovirus-associated.

The repertoire was sequenced with immunoSEQ multiplex PCR; TCRdb's copy has only in-frame clones and lacks some. The top ten hold just over 0.9% of the sample, which has fewer than 70,000 clones, approximately 96% seen once. This sequence joins TRBV27 and TRBJ2-1; 8 nucleotides align to TRBD2. The sequencing input was PBMCs. The clonotype originates from a man between 18 and 35 years old in good health and CMV-seronegative. DNA of the CDR3: TGTGCCAGCAGTTCCGGGACTAGTGGCAATGAGCAGTTCTTC. Its translation is CASSSGTSGNEQFF.